Each of the 20 T cell receptor beta chains below was sequenced from the same sample in a study of patients and donors after allogeneic stem cell transplantation. MiXCR was run by TCRdb on the RT-PCR reads, yielding one entry per CDR3 protein. The sample has approximately 410,000 distinct CDR3 sequences; 16% are singletons. The sequenced sample consisted of blood, either unsorted or a sorted T cell fraction (not recorded which). Receptors originate from a human donor who was either an allogeneic HSCT recipient or a stem cell or donor lymphocyte infusion donor (not recorded which). It is not recorded whose cells these are; they may come from a transplant donor.

This chain uses TRBV9 with TRBJ2-5, with TRBD2 identical over 14 bases. Germline V gives CDR1 SGDLS, CDR2 YYNGEE. J was trimmed by 5 bases and V by 3 bases; bases with no gene match: 3. CDR3 length: 15 residues. Here the CDR3 reads CASSEGLAGAETQYF. The CDR3 DNA reads TGTGCCAGCAGCGAGGGACTAGCGGGAGCGGAGACCCAGTACTTC. The full variable domain, completed using reference TRBV9 and TRBJ2-5, is DSGVTQTPKHLITATGQRVTLRCSPRSGDLSVYWYQQSLDQGLQFLIQYYNGEERAKGNILERFSAQQFPDLHSELNLSSLELGDSALYFCASSEGLAGAETQYFGPGTRLLVL.

This clonotype was counted between two and nine times. The CDR3 here is CASRRGPWPKADTQYF. CDR3 sequence (DNA): TGTGCCAGCAGGCGTGGGCCGTGGCCAAAGGCAGATACGCAGTATTTT. This sequence joins TRBV12-3 or TRBV12-4 and TRBJ2-3; D remains ambiguous. The CDR3 covers 16 residues. The V gene lost 6 bases and the J gene lost 4 bases, with 20 bases spanning the gap.

V gene TRBV20-1 combines with J gene TRBJ2-1; 10 positions match TRBD2. V was clipped by 2 bases and J by 3 bases; unmatched bases: 4. The length of the CDR3 is 15 residues. From germline, CDR1 is DFQATT and CDR2 SNEGSKA (reference sequence). The CDR3: CSARLLAGVYNEQFF. The CDR3 coding sequence is TGCAGTGCTAGACTTCTAGCGGGGGTCTACAATGAGCAGTTCTTC.

The V gene is TRBV7-9, the J gene TRBJ1-6, with D uncertain. The V end lost 4 bases, the J end lost 10 bases, and 14 bases lay between the germline ends. CDR1 and CDR2 from the germline V gene are SEHNR and FQNEAQ (reference sequence). The CDR3 runs to 14 residues. Written as DNA, the CDR3 is TGTGCCAGCAGCTCGCTTCTTAGGGAATCACCCCTCCACTTT. Amino acids: CASSSLLRESPLHF.

This clonotype has only a few counts. This chain joins TRBV24-1 and TRBJ2-2; 10 nucleotides align to TRBD1. Germline assignment: CDR1 KGHDR and CDR2 SFDVKD. The CDR3 contains 16 residues. V gave up 3 bases and J gave up 4 bases; unmatched junction bases: 4. The CDR3 loop is CATSDQTGGTTGELFF. The CDR3 coding sequence is TGTGCCACCAGTGATCAGACAGGGGGCACCACCGGGGAGCTGTTTTTT.

The chain recombines TRBV20-1 with TRBJ2-4; D perhaps matches TRBD2 (6 bases). The length of the CDR3 is 13 residues. Germline V gene sequence: CDR1 DFQATT, CDR2 SNEGSKA (reference sequence). The V end was cut by 4 bases, the J end by 6 bases, with 13 bases between. As DNA, the CDR3 is TGCAGTGCTATAGGAGGGCAGGGAAACATTCAGTACTTC. Translating it yields CSAIGGQGNIQYF.

This clonotype was detected many times. The J gene is TRBJ2-7, the V gene TRBV7-9; 9 bases agree with TRBD1. V shed 4 bases, J shed 2 bases, and the junction held 3 bases outside the gene matches. Per the germline V gene, CDR1 is SEHNR and CDR2 is FQNEAQ (reference sequence). This CDR3 is 14 amino acids long. CDR3 region: CASSSGTGPYEQYF. The CDR3 DNA is TGTGCCAGCAGCTCGGGGACAGGGCCCTACGAGCAGTACTTC.

The table lists this clonotype with a few counts. The chain combines TRBV5-6 with TRBJ2-2; D is unresolved. Per the germline V gene, CDR1 is SGHDT and CDR2 is YYEEEE. V was trimmed by 4 bases and J by 13 bases, leaving 14 bases between them. The CDR3 has 12 amino acids. The CDR3 reads CASSPDRHLLFF. As DNA, the CDR3 is TGTGCCAGCAGCCCGGATCGCCATCTGCTGTTTTTT.

This clonotype was seen many times. CDR3 amino acids: CSANARSYEQYF. The CDR3 DNA is TGCAGTGCCAACGCACGTTCCTACGAGCAGTACTTC. The chain joins TRBV20-1 to TRBJ2-7; D is unresolved. The CDR3 has 12 residues. Trimming took off 6 bases at V and 1 base at J, with 10 bases between the two ends. From germline, CDR1 is DFQATT and CDR2 SNEGSKA (reference sequence).

The chain links TRBV5-6 to TRBJ2-7; weak D call: TRBD1 (6 bases). The V end lost 3 bases, the J end lost 3 bases, and 13 bases lay between the germline ends. This CDR3 region has 14 residues. Germline CDR1 SGHDT, CDR2 YYEEEE. The CDR3 loop reads CASSSPGQFYEQYF. The CDR3 DNA is TGTGCCAGCAGCTCCCCGGGACAATTCTACGAGCAGTACTTC.

This CDR3 reads CASSNQTLFNEQFF. The CDR3 region has the DNA TGCGCCAGCAGCAATCAGACCCTTTTCAATGAGCAGTTCTTC. The gene calls are TRBV5-1 and TRBJ2-1; D gene unclear. Germline loops: CDR1 SGHRS, CDR2 YFSETQ. This CDR3 has 14 amino acids. Trimming pared 4 bases from V and 6 bases from J, leaving 14 bases between.

The gene calls are TRBV20-1 and TRBJ2-5; 9 bases are a match to TRBD2. This CDR3 has 15 amino acids. After removal of 0 bases from V and 6 bases from J, the junction contained 8 bases not matched to a gene. The germline V gene has CDR1 DFQATT and CDR2 SNEGSKA (reference sequence). This chain's CDR3 is CSARDYLAGMKTQYF. The CDR3, as DNA: TGCAGTGCTAGAGACTATCTAGCGGGGATGAAGACCCAGTACTTC.

In its sample, this clonotype was seen a few times. This chain uses TRBV5-6 with TRBJ1-1, with 7 nucleotides matching TRBD1. CDR1 SGHDT and CDR2 YYEEEE come from the germline V gene. This CDR3 has 15 residues. V was clipped by 2 bases and J by 0 bases; unmatched bases: 4. CDR3 sequence: CASSFTDRVNTEAFF. The DNA for the CDR3 is TGTGCCAGCAGCTTTACCGACAGGGTGAACACTGAAGCTTTCTTT.

The CDR3: CSVKGFNTEAFF. The CDR3 DNA reads TGCAGCGTTAAAGGTTTTAACACTGAAGCTTTCTTT. The V gene is TRBV29-1, the J gene TRBJ1-1; no definite D call. From germline, CDR1 is SQVTM and CDR2 ANQGSEA. The CDR3 consists of 12 residues. The V gene lost 5 bases and the J gene lost 2 bases, with 9 bases spanning the gap.

V and J are TRBV6-6 and TRBJ1-1, with no clear D. CDR1 is MNHNY and CDR2 is SVGAGI in the germline V gene (reference sequence). The CDR3 covers 12 residues. Trimming shortened V by 2 bases and J by 11 bases, and 12 bases separated the two germline ends. The DNA of the CDR3 is TGTGCCAGCAGTTACCCGTCAGGATGGGCTTTCTTT. Encoded protein: CASSYPSGWAFF.

This clonotype was detected a few times. The chain couples TRBV7-6 to TRBJ1-3, with D perhaps matching TRBD1 (5 bases). The V gene lost 5 bases and the J gene lost 0 bases, with 11 bases spanning the gap. The CDR3 is 15 amino acids. Germline loops: CDR1 SGHVS, CDR2 FNYEAQ. CDR3 DNA: TGTGCCAGCAGCCCCGGGACTCACTCTGGAAACACCATATATTTT. Residues: CASSPGTHSGNTIYF. The full variable domain, completed using reference TRBV7-6 and TRBJ1-3, is GAGVSQSPRYKVTKRGQDVALRCDPISGHVSLYWYRQALGQGPEFLTYFNYEAQQDKSGLPNDRFSAERPEGSISTLTIQRTEQRDSAMYRCASSPGTHSGNTIYFGEGSWLTVV.

This clonotype was seen a few times. The chain employs TRBV20-1 and TRBJ2-3; D not resolved. V lost 6 bases, J lost 9 bases, and 16 bases lay in between. The CDR3 length is 12 residues. The germline gives CDR1 DFQATT, CDR2 SNEGSKA (reference sequence). As DNA, the CDR3 is TGCAGTGCCCCGGCCCTCCTCTGGACGCAGTATTTT. Amino acids: CSAPALLWTQYF.

There are a few counts of this clonotype. The genes are TRBV24-1 and TRBJ2-1; a weak D match, TRBD2 (5 bases). Germline CDR1 is KGHDR and CDR2 is SFDVKD. The CDR3 runs 15 residues. V was clipped by 1 base and J by 1 base, with 7 bases between them. The CDR3 bases are TGTGCCACCAGTGATTTCGGGGTTTCCTACAATGAGCAGTTCTTC. Translation: CATSDFGVSYNEQFF.

This clonotype appeared a few times. The chain uses TRBV7-3 and TRBJ1-5, with 8 nucleotides matching TRBD1. Germline V gives CDR1 SGHTA, CDR2 FQGTGA. V lost 6 bases and J lost 3; bases outside the gene matches: 10. The CDR3 runs 16 residues. The CDR3 reads CASSYPGTGYNQPQHF. As DNA, the CDR3 is TGTGCCAGCAGTTACCCCGGGACAGGCTACAATCAGCCCCAGCATTTT. The variable domain in full, completed from reference TRBV7-3 and TRBJ1-5, reads GAGVSQTPSNKVTEKGKYVELRCDPISGHTALYWYRQSLGQGPEFLIYFQGTGAADDSGLPNDRFFAVRPEGSVSTLKIQRTERGDSAVYLCASSYPGTGYNQPQHFGDGTRLSIL.

The chain uses TRBV5-6 and TRBJ2-7; D might be TRBD2 (5 bases). Germline CDR1 is SGHDT and CDR2 is YYEEEE. The germline V and J ends were trimmed by 2 bases and 4 bases, with 13 bases remaining between them. This CDR3 has 14 residues. Written as DNA, the CDR3 is TGTGCCAGCAGCTTACGGGAAACGGGGTACGAGCAGTACTTC. Protein product: CASSLRETGYEQYF.